The clone carrying this T cell receptor (beta chain) was recorded many times. Its antigen remains unknown. The sample comes from a study of T-cell reconstitution after alpha-beta-depleted transplantation in children. General study points: Expanded clones from the graft, numbering several hundred, reportedly supplied alpha-beta T cells about two months after transplant. Recipient T cells and thymic progenitors that survived gave rise to the high TCRbeta diversity observed at day 60 in some patients. Fresh T-cell production supplied most of the T-cell counts and diversity seen one year after transplant.

The germline gives CDR1 SGHRS, CDR2 YFSETQ. This CDR3 is 15 amino acids long. J lost 7 bases, V lost 0 bases, and 3 bases had no gene match. A library of TCRbeta sequences, prepared with unique molecular identifiers, was generated. Each CDR3 protein gets one entry after TCRdb re-called the PCR reads with MiXCR. Here the sample spans 210,000 or so distinct CDR3 sequences, about 11% being singletons. The sample in question was PBMCs, obtained before TCRalphabeta/CD19-depleted stem cell transplant. This TCR derives from a child under two years old with acute myeloid leukemia, due to receive a stem cell transplant. The V call is TRBV5-1, the J call TRBJ1-6; 8 bases are shared with TRBD1. CDR3 DNA sequence: TGCGCCAGCAGCTTGGGACAGGGGCAAAATTCACCCCTCCACTTT. Its protein product is CASSLGQGQNSPLHF.